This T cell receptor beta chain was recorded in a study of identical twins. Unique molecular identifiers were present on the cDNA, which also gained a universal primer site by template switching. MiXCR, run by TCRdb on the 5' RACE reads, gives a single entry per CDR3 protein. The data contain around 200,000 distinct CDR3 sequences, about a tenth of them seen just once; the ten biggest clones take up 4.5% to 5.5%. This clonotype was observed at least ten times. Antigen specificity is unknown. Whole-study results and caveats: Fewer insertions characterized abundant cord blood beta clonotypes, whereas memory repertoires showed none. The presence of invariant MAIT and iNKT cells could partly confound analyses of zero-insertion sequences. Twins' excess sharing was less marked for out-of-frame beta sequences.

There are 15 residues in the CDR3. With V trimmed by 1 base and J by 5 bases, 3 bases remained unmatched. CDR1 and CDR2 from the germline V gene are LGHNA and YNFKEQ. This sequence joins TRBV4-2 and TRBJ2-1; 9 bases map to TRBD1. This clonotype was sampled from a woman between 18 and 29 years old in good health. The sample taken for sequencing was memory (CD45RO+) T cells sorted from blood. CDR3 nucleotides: TGTGCCAGCAGCCAAGGGGACAGGGATAACAATGAGCAGTTCTTC. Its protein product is CASSQGDRDNNEQFF.